The text below deals with one T cell receptor (beta chain). The sample belongs to a study of tumor-infiltrating lymphocytes in oesophageal squamous cell carcinoma. TCRdb independently ran MiXCR on the PCR reads; one entry per CDR3 protein. The table includes approximately 20,000 distinct CDR3 sequences, around 41% detected once. The CDR3 covers 15 residues. Germline V gene sequence: CDR1 MDHEN, CDR2 SYDVKM. Sequencing was carried out using esophageal tumor tissue. This sequence originates from a male donor with esophageal squamous cell carcinoma. The chain carries TRBV28 and TRBJ2-1, with TRBD1 matching 7 bases. The closer fit of TRBJ2-5 to the DNA end suggests the J call may be wrong. Here the CDR3 DNA reads TGTGCCAGCAGTTTAATGAGACAGGGAACAGGGACCCAGTACTTC. Translation gives CASSLMRQGTGTQYF.